The next 16 T cell receptor beta chains were all read from a single sample in a study of vaccination effects on CD4 cells after COVID-19. The culture ran for around 10 days before CD4+ T cells were isolated. Here immunoSEQ multiplex PCR was the method, and the copy in TCRdb shows in-frame clones only, minus some. The profile covers some 36,000 clones, with approximately 67% appearing a single time and more than 3.5% taken by the ten largest. The antigens these receptors bind are not known. The material sequenced was CD4+ T cells from PBMCs cultured without peptide, taken before COVID-19 vaccination. These receptors all stem from a human donor who received a COVID-19 vaccine.

This clone has just a few counts. This chain joins TRBV5-1 and TRBJ2-2; weak D call: TRBD1 (5 bases). This CDR3 region has 17 residues. V was trimmed by 2 bases and J by 4 bases, leaving 18 bases between them. The germline CDR1 and CDR2 sequences are SGHRS and YFSETQ. The CDR3 bases are TGCGCCAGCAGCTTAGATCACACCAGGGTAGGCACCGGGGAGCTGTTTTTT. The encoded protein is CASSLDHTRVGTGELFF.

The chain uses TRBV5-1 and TRBJ2-3; D perhaps matches TRBD1 (5 bases). V was trimmed by 0 bases and J by 9 bases, leaving 11 bases between them. The germline V gene has CDR1 SGHRS and CDR2 YFSETQ. The CDR3 spans 13 residues. The CDR3 bases are TGCGCCAGCAGCTTGGATCCAGGGATGACGCAGTATTTT. Amino acids: CASSLDPGMTQYF.

The chain recombines TRBV19 with TRBJ2-2; D could derive from TRBD1 or TRBD2 (6 bases each). Per the germline V gene, CDR1 is LNHDA and CDR2 is SQIVND (reference sequence). This CDR3 contains 15 residues. V was cut by 10 bases and J by 1 base, with 16 bases left in between. This CDR3 reads CATWGAGENTGELFF. The CDR3 DNA follows: TGTGCCACCTGGGGGGCAGGGGAGAACACCGGGGAGCTGTTTTTT.

The chain is built from TRBV27 and TRBJ2-5; a possible D gene is TRBD1 (6 bases). Germline V lookup: CDR1 MNHEY, CDR2 SMNVEV (reference sequence). CDR3 length equals 14 residues. The CDR3 sequence is CVVSKSNREETQYF. The CDR3 region has the DNA TGTGTCGTCAGCAAGTCAAACAGGGAAGAGACCCAGTACTTC.

The gene calls are TRBV5-1 and TRBJ2-1; 15 nucleotides align to TRBD2. J lost 5 bases, V lost 2 bases, and 5 bases had no gene match. The CDR3 length is 17 residues. Germline V CDR1 and CDR2: SGHRS, YFSETQ. The CDR3 reads CASSFRTSGGGNNEQFF. The CDR3 DNA sequence: TGCGCCAGCAGCTTCAGGACTAGCGGGGGGGGAAACAATGAGCAGTTCTTC.

The chain joins TRBV6-1 to TRBJ1-3; D may be TRBD1 (6 bases). The ends were cut back, 8 bases at V and 2 bases at J, with 22 bases in the middle. CDR3 length: 17 amino acids. Germline V gene lookup returns CDR1 MNHNS and CDR2 SASEGT. CDR3 sequence: CASGAPPGQPAGNTIYF. DNA of the CDR3: TGTGCCAGCGGTGCACCTCCGGGACAACCCGCTGGAAACACCATATATTTT.

This sequence joins TRBV6-5 and TRBJ2-5; no clear D gene. Germline CDR1 MNHEY, CDR2 SVGAGI. The length of the CDR3 is 13 residues. Trimming removed 7 bases at V and 5 bases at J, with 14 bases between. The CDR3 DNA reads TGTGCCAGCACCCCGATAGGTCGGGAGACCCAGTACTTC. It yields the protein CASTPIGRETQYF.

This clone is labeled as medium-sized. J is TRBJ1-5 and V is TRBV6-5; D remains unclear. CDR1 and CDR2 (germline): MNHEY, SVGAGI. V lost 7 bases and J 6 bases, leaving 13 bases between the germline ends. The CDR3 extends over 13 amino acids. The CDR3 DNA is TGTGCCAGCACCACGACACTAAGTCAGCCCCAGCATTTT. It encodes CASTTTLSQPQHF.

V is TRBV29-1 and J is TRBJ1-2; D unclear. V gave up 0 bases and J gave up 4 bases, with 18 bases separating them. Germline V gene data show CDR1 as SQVTM and CDR2 as ANQGSEA. The CDR3 runs 16 residues. The CDR3 bases are TGCAGCGTTGAAGATAGCTCCCCGTGGGAAGTCTATGGCTACACCTTC. It is translated as CSVEDSSPWEVYGYTF.

DNA of the CDR3: TGTGCTAGTGGTTTGGGGGCCGGTTACAATGAGCAGTTCTTC. This gives the protein CASGLGAGYNEQFF. The chain couples TRBV12-5 to TRBJ2-1, with D hard to call. The CDR3 sequence is 14 residues long. CDR1 and CDR2 (germline): LGHNT, FRNRAP. Trimming took 1 base from V and 4 from J, leaving 8 bases between them.

This clone was recorded a few times. The chain couples TRBV19 to TRBJ2-2; the match to TRBD1 covers 8 bases. The CDR3 loop spans 17 amino acids. Germline assignment: CDR1 LNHDA and CDR2 SQIVND (reference sequence). The V segment lost 7 bases and the J segment 1 base; nucleotides outside the gene matches: 11. The CDR3 region has the DNA TGTGCCAGTAAGCAGGGGGCAACACCTCTGAACACCGGGGAGCTGTTTTTT. Translated: CASKQGATPLNTGELFF.

The chain combines TRBV6-6 with TRBJ1-2; TRBD1 matches 7 bases. Trimming removed 5 bases from V and 2 bases from J; junction bases left unmatched: 8. CDR3 length equals 15 residues. Germline V gives CDR1 MNHNY, CDR2 SVGAGI (reference sequence). DNA of the CDR3: TGTGCCAGCAGTCAACCCGCACAGGGGAACTATGGCTACACCTTC. This gives the protein CASSQPAQGNYGYTF.

The rearrangement links TRBV2 to TRBJ1-4; D gene ambiguous. This CDR3 is built from 14 residues. V shed 6 bases and J shed 0 bases, with 8 bases lying between them. CDR1 is SNHLY, CDR2 FYNNEI, per germline. CDR3 bases: TGTGCCAGCAGCCTCCTCGCAACTAATGAAAAACTGTTTTTT. Protein product: CASSLLATNEKLFF.

The chain is built from TRBV5-4 and TRBJ2-1; perhaps TRBD2 as D (6 bases). V dropped 2 bases and J dropped 0 bases, with 15 bases sitting between them. The CDR3 contains 17 residues. Germline V gene data show CDR1 as SGHNT and CDR2 as YYREEE (reference sequence). CDR3 region: CASSLGLPGSSYNEQFF. The CDR3 DNA reads TGTGCCAGCAGCTTAGGCCTCCCCGGGAGCTCCTACAATGAGCAGTTCTTC.

The CDR3 sequence is CASRRELAGGPSSYEQYF. The CDR3 DNA sequence: TGCGCCAGCAGGCGGGAACTAGCGGGAGGACCCAGCTCCTACGAGCAGTACTTC. The chain couples TRBV5-1 to TRBJ2-7, with 12 bases identical to TRBD2. The junction had 12 bases not matched to a gene; V was cut back by 5 bases and J by 0 bases. The CDR3 is 18 amino acids. Germline CDR1 and CDR2: SGHRS and YFSETQ.

V gene TRBV4-1 combines with J gene TRBJ2-4, with TRBD1 identical over 9 bases. The CDR3 covers 18 residues. The trim removed 2 bases at V and 2 bases at J, leaving 10 bases unmatched. From germline, CDR1 is MGHRA and CDR2 YSYEKL. Here the CDR3 DNA reads TGCGCCAGCAGCCAATACAAAGGGGACAGGGAATCCAAAAACATTCAGTACTTC. Translating gives CASSQYKGDRESKNIQYF.